Listed below are T cell receptor beta chains from one sample, sequenced in a study of cytomegalovirus exposure and HLA in healthy donors. Clones were read by immunoSEQ multiplex PCR, and TCRdb kept only the in-frame ones, dropping some. Of 60,000 to 100,000 clones detected, over 70% appear once; the ten largest clones hold less than 6%. The sequenced sample consisted of PBMCs. The receptors were gathered from a male donor in good health and CMV-seropositive. Each CDR3 is given with its conserved first and last residue. Each record gives: V gene, J gene, CDR3 length, D gene, clone size, CDR3 DNA, CDR3 protein. D genes are given only for firm matches. For some rows the clone size is stated as once, few or many, or as a class when expanded; others skip it.

V gene: TRBV6-6; J gene: TRBJ1-5; CDR3 length: 14; D gene: .; clone size: .; CDR3 DNA: TGTGCCAGCAGTCGGGACATCAGCAATCAGCCCCAGCATTTT; CDR3 protein: CASSRDISNQPQHF
V gene: TRBV19; J gene: TRBJ2-3; CDR3 length: 15; D gene: TRBD2; clone size: .; CDR3 DNA: TGTGCCAGTTCGACTAGCGGAACTAGCACAGATACGCAGTATTTT; CDR3 protein: CASSTSGTSTDTQYF
V gene: TRBV7-8; J gene: TRBJ2-7; CDR3 length: 15; D gene: TRBD2; clone size: .; CDR3 DNA: TGTGCCAGCAGCCCGAGACTAGCGGGGCACTACGAGCAGTACTTC; CDR3 protein: CASSPRLAGHYEQYF
V gene: TRBV18; J gene: TRBJ2-7; CDR3 length: 16; D gene: TRBD2; clone size: .; CDR3 DNA: TGTGCCAGCTCACCCCCGGGACTAGCGGGTTCCTACGAGCAGTACTTC; CDR3 protein: CASSPPGLAGSYEQYF
V gene: TRBV6-4; J gene: TRBJ2-7; CDR3 length: 14; D gene: TRBD1; clone size: .; CDR3 DNA: TGTGCCAGCATCCCGGGACAGGGGGCATTCGAGCAGTACTTC; CDR3 protein: CASIPGQGAFEQYF
V gene: TRBV19; J gene: TRBJ2-1; CDR3 length: 12; D gene: .; clone size: .; CDR3 DNA: TGTGCCAGTAGTATAGAACCGGGACTCCAATTCTTC; CDR3 protein: CASSIEPGLQFF
V gene: TRBV2; J gene: TRBJ1-2; CDR3 length: 12; D gene: TRBD1; clone size: .; CDR3 DNA: TGTGCCAGCATAGACAGGGGCTCTGGCTACACCTTC; CDR3 protein: CASIDRGSGYTF
V gene: TRBV7-9; J gene: TRBJ1-4; CDR3 length: 16; D gene: .; clone size: .; CDR3 DNA: TGTGCCAGCAGCTTAGCGCGGGTGGTCACTAATGAAAAACTGTTTTTT; CDR3 protein: CASSLARVVTNEKLFF
V gene: TRBV18; J gene: TRBJ1-6; CDR3 length: 15; D gene: TRBD1; clone size: .; CDR3 DNA: TGTGCCAGCTCACCAGGGACAGGGAGTAATTCACCCCTCCACTTT; CDR3 protein: CASSPGTGSNSPLHF
V gene: TRBV19; J gene: TRBJ1-1; CDR3 length: 13; D gene: .; clone size: .; CDR3 DNA: TGTGCCAGTACTTGGGGAGGTCTCACTGAAGCTTTCTTT; CDR3 protein: CASTWGGLTEAFF
V gene: TRBV7-8; J gene: TRBJ1-5; CDR3 length: 14; D gene: .; clone size: .; CDR3 DNA: TGTGCCAGCAGGTCGGGGATTAGCAATCAGCCCCAGCATTTT; CDR3 protein: CASRSGISNQPQHF
V gene: TRBV5-1; J gene: TRBJ1-2; CDR3 length: 15; D gene: TRBD1; clone size: .; CDR3 DNA: TGCGCCAGCACCGACCCGAGGACAGGGGGGCTTGGCTACACCTTC; CDR3 protein: CASTDPRTGGLGYTF
V gene: TRBV9; J gene: TRBJ2-3; CDR3 length: 16; D gene: .; clone size: .; CDR3 DNA: TGTGCCAGCAGCGTAGCCGCGGGGAAGAGGGCAGATACGCAGTATTTT; CDR3 protein: CASSVAAGKRADTQYF
V gene: TRBV29-1; J gene: TRBJ1-5; CDR3 length: 14; D gene: .; clone size: .; CDR3 DNA: TGCAGCTATAGCGGGGGGCCTAGTACTCAGCCCCAGCATTTT; CDR3 protein: CSYSGGPSTQPQHF
V gene: TRBV4-2; J gene: TRBJ1-4; CDR3 length: 14; D gene: .; clone size: .; CDR3 DNA: TGTGCCAGCAGCCTCCCGGGGGTGGGTGAAAAACTGTTTTTT; CDR3 protein: CASSLPGVGEKLFF
V gene: TRBV19; J gene: TRBJ1-2; CDR3 length: 15; D gene: .; clone size: .; CDR3 DNA: TGTGCCAGTAGTCTGCCGGGACAAAGTAGGGATGGCTACACCTTC; CDR3 protein: CASSLPGQSRDGYTF
V gene: TRBV25-1; J gene: TRBJ2-1; CDR3 length: 16; D gene: TRBD2; clone size: .; CDR3 DNA: TGTGCCAGCGCAACTAGCGGGAGTGGCTCCTACAATGAGCAGTTCTTC; CDR3 protein: CASATSGSGSYNEQFF
V gene: TRBV5-6; J gene: TRBJ2-5; CDR3 length: 16; D gene: .; clone size: .; CDR3 DNA: TGTGCCAGCAGCTCCCAGGGACACCCGCTCCAAGAGACCCAGTACTTC; CDR3 protein: CASSSQGHPLQETQYF
V gene: TRBV5-5; J gene: TRBJ2-1; CDR3 length: 16; D gene: .; clone size: .; CDR3 DNA: TGTGCCAGCAGCTTTCTTCTACGGGACTCCTACAATGAGCAGTTCTTC; CDR3 protein: CASSFLLRDSYNEQFF
V gene: TRBV28; J gene: TRBJ1-5; CDR3 length: 14; D gene: .; clone size: .; CDR3 DNA: TGTGCCGGAACACGGGATCCTAGCAATCAGCCCCAGCATTTT; CDR3 protein: CAGTRDPSNQPQHF
V gene: TRBV29-1; J gene: TRBJ2-7; CDR3 length: 11; D gene: .; clone size: .; CDR3 DNA: TGCAGCGTTGTAAGAGGGGGCGAGCAGTACTTC; CDR3 protein: CSVVRGGEQYF
V gene: TRBV9; J gene: TRBJ1-3; CDR3 length: 16; D gene: .; clone size: .; CDR3 DNA: TGTGCCAGCAGCGTAGAAGGGGGGGCAGCTGGAAACACCATATATTTT; CDR3 protein: CASSVEGGAAGNTIYF
V gene: TRBV9; J gene: TRBJ2-4; CDR3 length: 17; D gene: TRBD1; clone size: .; CDR3 DNA: TGTGCCAGCAGCCCGGAGACAGGGGGCCTCACCAAAAACATTCAGTACTTC; CDR3 protein: CASSPETGGLTKNIQYF
V gene: TRBV2; J gene: TRBJ1-5; CDR3 length: 17; D gene: .; clone size: .; CDR3 DNA: TGTGCCAGCAGTGATCGGATTGGCAGGGCATCAGCTCAGCCCCAGCATTTT; CDR3 protein: CASSDRIGRASAQPQHF
V gene: TRBV5-6; J gene: TRBJ2-3; CDR3 length: 18; D gene: .; clone size: .; CDR3 DNA: TGTGCCAGCAGCTTGGCCTACCTAGGGCCGACTAGGGGCCTCGCGCAGTATTTT; CDR3 protein: CASSLAYLGPTRGLAQYF
V gene: TRBV29-1; J gene: TRBJ2-4; CDR3 length: 12; D gene: .; clone size: .; CDR3 DNA: TGCAGCGTTGGGCAGGGGGGAAACATTCAGTACTTC; CDR3 protein: CSVGQGGNIQYF
V gene: TRBV27; J gene: TRBJ2-3; CDR3 length: 15; D gene: TRBD2; clone size: once; CDR3 DNA: TGTGCCAGCAGTTTTGAGCGGGGAATCACAGATACGCAGTATTTT; CDR3 protein: CASSFERGITDTQYF
V gene: TRBV7-9; J gene: TRBJ1-5; CDR3 length: 14; D gene: .; clone size: .; CDR3 DNA: TGTGCCAGCAGCTCCGGGACACTGAATCAGCCCCAGCATTTT; CDR3 protein: CASSSGTLNQPQHF
V gene: TRBV6-6; J gene: TRBJ2-1; CDR3 length: 15; D gene: TRBD2; clone size: .; CDR3 DNA: TGTGCCAGCAGTTACCCGATAGCGGGGTACAATGAGCAGTTCTTC; CDR3 protein: CASSYPIAGYNEQFF
V gene: TRBV6-5; J gene: TRBJ1-1; CDR3 length: 15; D gene: TRBD1; clone size: .; CDR3 DNA: TGTGCCAGCAGTGGCAGGGGACAGATTAACACTGAAGCTTTCTTT; CDR3 protein: CASSGRGQINTEAFF
V gene: TRBV18; J gene: TRBJ1-4; CDR3 length: 13; D gene: TRBD1; clone size: .; CDR3 DNA: TGTGCCAGCTCCCGCGGACAGGAAGAAAAACTGTTTTTT; CDR3 protein: CASSRGQEEKLFF
V gene: TRBV9; J gene: TRBJ2-7; CDR3 length: 16; D gene: TRBD2; clone size: .; CDR3 DNA: TGTGCCAGCAGCGTCTCCGGGACTAGTCTAATCTACGAGCAGTACTTC; CDR3 protein: CASSVSGTSLIYEQYF
V gene: TRBV6-5; J gene: TRBJ2-7; CDR3 length: 14; D gene: TRBD2; clone size: .; CDR3 DNA: TGTGCCAGCAGAACTAGCGGGAGCCACTACGAGCAGTACTTC; CDR3 protein: CASRTSGSHYEQYF
V gene: TRBV27; J gene: TRBJ1-2; CDR3 length: 16; D gene: .; clone size: .; CDR3 DNA: TGTGCCAGCAGTTTATTCGGAGCCGCCCCGGGGGGTGGCTACACCTTC; CDR3 protein: CASSLFGAAPGGGYTF
V gene: TRBV5-4; J gene: TRBJ2-5; CDR3 length: 14; D gene: TRBD1; clone size: .; CDR3 DNA: TGTGCCACCAGTGCGCAGGGGGCGGAAGAGACCCAGTACTTC; CDR3 protein: CATSAQGAEETQYF
V gene: TRBV5-1; J gene: TRBJ2-1; CDR3 length: 13; D gene: .; clone size: .; CDR3 DNA: TGCGCCAGCAGCTTGAGACAGAGCAATGAGCAGTTCTTC; CDR3 protein: CASSLRQSNEQFF
V gene: TRBV2; J gene: TRBJ2-1; CDR3 length: 14; D gene: .; clone size: .; CDR3 DNA: TGTGCCAGCAGTGAGTGGCGGTTGGCCGATGAGCAGTTCTTC; CDR3 protein: CASSEWRLADEQFF
V gene: TRBV9; J gene: TRBJ1-6; CDR3 length: 15; D gene: TRBD1; clone size: .; CDR3 DNA: TGTGCCAGCAGCGTAGAGGGGACAGGGTCCTCACCCCTCCACTTT; CDR3 protein: CASSVEGTGSSPLHF
V gene: TRBV4-1; J gene: TRBJ1-5; CDR3 length: 17; D gene: .; clone size: .; CDR3 DNA: TGCGCCAGCAGCCAAGAAACAAGACAGTCTAGCAATCAGCCCCAGCATTTT; CDR3 protein: CASSQETRQSSNQPQHF
V gene: TRBV5-1; J gene: TRBJ2-7; CDR3 length: 15; D gene: .; clone size: .; CDR3 DNA: TGCGCCAGCAGTTACGAGACAGGTCCGTCCTACGAGCAGTACTTC; CDR3 protein: CASSYETGPSYEQYF
V gene: TRBV11-2; J gene: TRBJ2-1; CDR3 length: 12; D gene: .; clone size: once; CDR3 DNA: TGTGCCAGCAGCTTAGTCCGCAATGAGCAGTTCTTC; CDR3 protein: CASSLVRNEQFF
V gene: TRBV27; J gene: TRBJ1-1; CDR3 length: 14; D gene: .; clone size: few; CDR3 DNA: TGTGCCAGCAGTCCCTCGGACACCGCCTGGGAAGCTTTCTTT; CDR3 protein: CASSPSDTAWEAFF
V gene: TRBV7-2; J gene: TRBJ2-1; CDR3 length: 15; D gene: .; clone size: .; CDR3 DNA: TGTGCCAGCAGCCCTAGGGGGATGGGAGGGGATGAGCAGTTCTTC; CDR3 protein: CASSPRGMGGDEQFF
V gene: TRBV2; J gene: TRBJ1-2; CDR3 length: 15; D gene: .; clone size: .; CDR3 DNA: TGTGCCAGCAACCCCCAAGGGGGAGCTTTCCATGGCTACACCTTC; CDR3 protein: CASNPQGGAFHGYTF
V gene: TRBV4-2; J gene: TRBJ1-1; CDR3 length: 15; D gene: TRBD1; clone size: .; CDR3 DNA: TGTGCCAGCAGCCAAGACGACAGGGCGGGCACTGAAGCTTTCTTT; CDR3 protein: CASSQDDRAGTEAFF
V gene: TRBV6-5; J gene: TRBJ2-1; CDR3 length: 13; D gene: TRBD2; clone size: .; CDR3 DNA: TGTGCCAGCTTTGGGACTAGCATCAATGAGCAGTTCTTC; CDR3 protein: CASFGTSINEQFF
V gene: TRBV30; J gene: TRBJ2-1; CDR3 length: 13; D gene: TRBD2; clone size: .; CDR3 DNA: TGTGCCTATGAGCGGGAGGGATACAATGAGCAGTTCTTC; CDR3 protein: CAYEREGYNEQFF
V gene: TRBV25-1; J gene: TRBJ2-3; CDR3 length: 15; D gene: .; clone size: .; CDR3 DNA: TGTGCCAGCAGTGAAGCTGGCAGGGGTACAGATACGCAGTATTTT; CDR3 protein: CASSEAGRGTDTQYF